This TCR beta chain is from a study of human T cells and chemical hapten exposure. General study points: TCRs at high frequency, those above 1 in 1000, did not change with DPC sensitization.

Total RNA was extracted from unfractionated whole blood. This clonotype showed up just a few times. The target antigen is unknown. V was cut by 8 bases and J by 0 bases, with 16 bases left in between. Germline V lookup: CDR1 DFQATT, CDR2 SNEGSKA (reference sequence). The CDR3 is 14 amino acids. It was the library that attached unique molecular identifiers to individual cDNA molecules. Per the original methods: A per-sample median of 95,638 TCRs was observed, with a range of about 20,000 to 700,000. MiXCR, applied by TCRdb to the reads, yields one record per CDR3 protein. TCRdb's processing, not the study's, gives the V and J calls here. The profile shows about 120,000 distinct CDR3 sequences, 8% to 9.5% of them singletons.

The rearrangement uses TRBV20-1 and TRBJ1-1, with a possible D match to TRBD1 (6 bases). The TCR sequence derives from a human donor in good health. Some clones in this sample may be carry-over from other donors' samples. The sample taken for sequencing was whole blood. CDR3 in amino acids: CSLGAESLNTEAFF. Written as DNA, the CDR3 is TGCAGTTTGGGGGCAGAATCCTTGAACACTGAAGCTTTCTTT.